The rows below give T cell receptor beta chains drawn from one sample of a study of graft-versus-host responses after intestinal transplantation. Measured with immunoSEQ multiplex PCR; TCRdb has only the in-frame clones, and not every one. Of about 91,000 clones listed, less than 95% are singletons. These receptors' antigens are unknown. Sequencing was performed on unstimulated CD4+ T cells sorted from spleen or lymph node cells, taken before transplant. Receptor source: a human donor who was the organ donor for an intestinal transplant. CDR3s include the opening cysteine and the closing phenylalanine or tryptophan. The D gene is left open where the match is weak. The listing skips clone size in some rows; elsewhere it reads once, few, many or a size class.

CDR3 DNA	CDR3 protein	D gene	clone size	V gene	J gene
TGCAGCGTGGGGACAGGGGGAGGCTACACCTTC	CSVGTGGGYTF	TRBD1	.	TRBV29-1	TRBJ1-2
TGTGCCTTTCAGACAGTTGCGGGATCACCCCAGCATTTT	CAFQTVAGSPQHF	.	.	TRBV30	TRBJ1-5
TGTGCCAGCAGCGTCGGGACTTCGAACACCGGGGAGCTGTTTTTT	CASSVGTSNTGELFF	.	.	TRBV11-3	TRBJ2-2
TGTGCCAGCAGCCAGGTAGCGGGATCCGGAGTCTACGAGCAGTACTTC	CASSQVAGSGVYEQYF	TRBD2	once	TRBV14	TRBJ2-7
TGTGCCAGCAGTTACAGGGACACTGAAGCTTTCTTT	CASSYRDTEAFF	.	.	TRBV28	TRBJ1-1
TGTGCGCGGGGCCCGGGACAGCTCACCGGGGAGCTGTTTTTT	CARGPGQLTGELFF	.	.	TRBV30	TRBJ2-2
TGTGCCAGCAGCCAAACAAAGACGGGAGAGCGGCAGCCCCAGCATTTT	CASSQTKTGERQPQHF	.	once	TRBV7-8	TRBJ1-5
TGTGCCAGCAGCGCTACAGGGGACTATGGCTACACCTTC	CASSATGDYGYTF	TRBD1	.	TRBV7-9	TRBJ1-2
TGTGCCAGCAGCGCCCCTAGCGGGAAGACATACAATGAGCAGTTCTTC	CASSAPSGKTYNEQFF	TRBD2	.	TRBV9	TRBJ2-1
TGCGCCAGCAGTCCCTGGACCCTAGCGGGAGGGCCCTCAAATGAGCAGTTCTTC	CASSPWTLAGGPSNEQFF	TRBD2	once	TRBV23-1	TRBJ2-1
TGCAGCGTTGGGACTAGCGGGAGAACCGGGGGGCTGTTTTTT	CSVGTSGRTGGLFF	TRBD2	.	TRBV29-1	TRBJ2-2
TGCGCCAGCAGCGGTGGACAGCCTAGTTCACCCCTCCACTTT	CASSGGQPSSPLHF	.	.	TRBV5-1	TRBJ1-6
TGCGCCAGTTCCCCCATTAGCACAGATACGCAGTATTTT	CASSPISTDTQYF	.	.	TRBV10-1	TRBJ2-3
TGCGCCAGCAATCCCAGCGGGAGGGGTCACAATGAGCAGTTCTTC	CASNPSGRGHNEQFF	TRBD2	.	TRBV5-1	TRBJ2-1
TGTGCCAGCAGACCTCCGGGACATCCAACTGAAGCTTTCTTT	CASRPPGHPTEAFF	.	once	TRBV6-1	TRBJ1-1
TGTGCCAGCAGCTTAAGAGGGGGGGTCCAAGATACGCAGTATTTT	CASSLRGGVQDTQYF	.	.	TRBV11-3	TRBJ2-3